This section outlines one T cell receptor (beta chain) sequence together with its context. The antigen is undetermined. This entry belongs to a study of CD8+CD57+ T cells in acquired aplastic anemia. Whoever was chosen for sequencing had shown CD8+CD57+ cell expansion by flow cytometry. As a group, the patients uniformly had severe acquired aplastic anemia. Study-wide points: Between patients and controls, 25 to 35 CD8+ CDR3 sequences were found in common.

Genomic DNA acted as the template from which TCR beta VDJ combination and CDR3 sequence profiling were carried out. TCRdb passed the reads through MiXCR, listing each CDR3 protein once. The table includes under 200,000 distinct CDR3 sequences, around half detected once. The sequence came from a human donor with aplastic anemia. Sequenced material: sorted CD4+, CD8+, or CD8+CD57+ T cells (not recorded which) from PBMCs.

CDR3 amino acids: CSARVYYGYTF. CDR3 sequence (DNA): TGCAGTGCTAGAGTATACTATGGCTACACCTTC. The chain recombines TRBV20-1 with TRBJ1-2; D not certain. Trimming removed 1 base at V and 3 bases at J, with 3 bases between. The CDR3 sequence is 11 residues long. CDR1 and CDR2 from the germline V gene are DFQATT and SNEGSKA (reference sequence).